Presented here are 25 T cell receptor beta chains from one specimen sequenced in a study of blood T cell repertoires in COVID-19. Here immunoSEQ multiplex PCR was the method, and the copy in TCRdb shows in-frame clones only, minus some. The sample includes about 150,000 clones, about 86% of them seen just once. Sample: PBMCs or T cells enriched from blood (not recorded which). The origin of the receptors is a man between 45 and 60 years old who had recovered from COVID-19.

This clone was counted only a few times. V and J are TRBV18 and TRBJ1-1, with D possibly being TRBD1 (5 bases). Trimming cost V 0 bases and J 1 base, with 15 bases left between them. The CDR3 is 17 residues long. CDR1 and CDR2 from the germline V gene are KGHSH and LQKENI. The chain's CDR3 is CASSPPGGGRANTEAFF. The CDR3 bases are TGTGCCAGCTCACCACCGGGGGGAGGACGAGCGAACACTGAAGCTTTCTTT.

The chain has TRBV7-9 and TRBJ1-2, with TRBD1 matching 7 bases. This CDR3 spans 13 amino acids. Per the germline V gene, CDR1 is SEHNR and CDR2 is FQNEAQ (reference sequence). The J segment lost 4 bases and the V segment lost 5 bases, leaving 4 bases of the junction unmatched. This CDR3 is CASSAGTVYGYTF. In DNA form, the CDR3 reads TGTGCCAGCAGCGCAGGGACAGTCTATGGCTACACCTTC.

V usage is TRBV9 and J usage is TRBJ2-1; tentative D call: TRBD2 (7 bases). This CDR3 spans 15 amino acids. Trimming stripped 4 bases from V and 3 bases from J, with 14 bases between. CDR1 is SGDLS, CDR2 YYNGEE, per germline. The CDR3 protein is CASSSVGGLYNEQFF. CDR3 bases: TGTGCCAGCAGCTCAGTGGGGGGGCTCTACAATGAGCAGTTCTTC.

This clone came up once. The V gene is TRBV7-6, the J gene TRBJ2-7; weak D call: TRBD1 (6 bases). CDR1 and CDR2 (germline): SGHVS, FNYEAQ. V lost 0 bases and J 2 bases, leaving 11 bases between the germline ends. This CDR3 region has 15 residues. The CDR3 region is CASSLATGKTYEQYF. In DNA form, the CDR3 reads TGTGCCAGCAGCTTAGCGACAGGAAAAACCTACGAGCAGTACTTC.

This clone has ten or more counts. Here the CDR3 DNA reads TGTGCCAGCAGGCCGGGGAGCGGGGAAGAGACCCAGTACTTC. Translated, it gives CASRPGSGEETQYF. The J gene is TRBJ2-5, the V gene TRBV4-2; 7 positions agree with TRBD2. With V trimmed by 6 bases and J by 3 bases, 7 bases remained unmatched. The germline CDR1 and CDR2 sequences are LGHNA and YNFKEQ. The CDR3 is 14 residues long.

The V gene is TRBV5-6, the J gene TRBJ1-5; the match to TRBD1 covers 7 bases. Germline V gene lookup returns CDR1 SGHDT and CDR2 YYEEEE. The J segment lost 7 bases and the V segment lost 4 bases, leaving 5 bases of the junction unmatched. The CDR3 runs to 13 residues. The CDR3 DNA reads TGTGCCAGCAGCAGGACAGGAGAACAGCCCCAGCATTTT. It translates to CASSRTGEQPQHF.

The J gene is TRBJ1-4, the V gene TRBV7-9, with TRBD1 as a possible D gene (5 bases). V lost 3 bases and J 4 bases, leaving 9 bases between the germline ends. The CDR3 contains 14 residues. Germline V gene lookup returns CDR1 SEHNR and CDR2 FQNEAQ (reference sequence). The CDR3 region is CASSFGQGNEKLFF. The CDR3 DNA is TGTGCCAGCAGCTTCGGGCAGGGTAATGAAAAACTGTTTTTT.

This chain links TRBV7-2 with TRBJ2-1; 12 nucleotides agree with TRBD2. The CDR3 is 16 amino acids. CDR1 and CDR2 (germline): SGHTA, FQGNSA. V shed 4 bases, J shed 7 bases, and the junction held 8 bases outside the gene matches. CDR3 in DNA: TGTGCCAGCAGCTCACTAGCGGGGGGCGGTGTGAATGAGCAGTTCTTC. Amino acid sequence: CASSSLAGGGVNEQFF.

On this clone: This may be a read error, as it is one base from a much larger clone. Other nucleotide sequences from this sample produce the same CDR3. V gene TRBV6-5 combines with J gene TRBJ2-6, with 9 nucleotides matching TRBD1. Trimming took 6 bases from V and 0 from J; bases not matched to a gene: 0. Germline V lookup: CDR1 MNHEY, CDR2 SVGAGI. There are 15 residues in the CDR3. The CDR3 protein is CASRTGGSGANVLTF. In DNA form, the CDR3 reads TGTGCCAGCAGGACAGGGGGCTCTGGGGCCAACGTCCTGACTTTC.

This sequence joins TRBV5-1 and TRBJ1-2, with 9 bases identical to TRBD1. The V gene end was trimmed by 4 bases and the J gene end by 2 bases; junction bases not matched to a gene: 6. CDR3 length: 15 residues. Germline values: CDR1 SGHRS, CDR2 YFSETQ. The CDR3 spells CASSRAGTGNYGYTF. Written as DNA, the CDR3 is TGCGCCAGCAGCCGGGCAGGGACAGGGAACTATGGCTACACCTTC. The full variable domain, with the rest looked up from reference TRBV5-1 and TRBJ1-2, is KAGVTQTPRYLIKTRGQQVTLSCSPISGHRSVSWYQQTPGQGLQFLFEYFSETQRNKGNFPGRFSGRQFSNSRSEMNVSTLELGDSALYLCASSRAGTGNYGYTFGSGTRLTVV.

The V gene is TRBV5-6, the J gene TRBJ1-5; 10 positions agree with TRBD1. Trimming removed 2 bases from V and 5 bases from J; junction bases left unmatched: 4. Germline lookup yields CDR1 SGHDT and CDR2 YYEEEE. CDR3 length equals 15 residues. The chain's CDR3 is CASSFRTGGHQPQHF. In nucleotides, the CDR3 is TGTGCCAGCAGCTTCAGGACAGGGGGTCATCAGCCCCAGCATTTT.

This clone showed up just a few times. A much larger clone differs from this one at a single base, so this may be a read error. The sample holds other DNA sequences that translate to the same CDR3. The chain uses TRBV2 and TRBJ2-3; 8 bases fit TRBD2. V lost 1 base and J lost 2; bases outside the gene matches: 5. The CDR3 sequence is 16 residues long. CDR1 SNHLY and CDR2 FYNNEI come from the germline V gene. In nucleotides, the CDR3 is TGTGCCAGCAGTGAAGGGGCGGGGGGCCCCACAGATACGCAGTATTTT. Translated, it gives CASSEGAGGPTDTQYF. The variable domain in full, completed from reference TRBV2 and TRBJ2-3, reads EPEVTQTPSHQVTQMGQEVILRCVPISNHLYFYWYRQILGQKVEFLVSFYNNEISEKSEIFDDQFSVERPDGSNFTLKIRSTKLEDSAMYFCASSEGAGGPTDTQYFGPGTRLTVL.

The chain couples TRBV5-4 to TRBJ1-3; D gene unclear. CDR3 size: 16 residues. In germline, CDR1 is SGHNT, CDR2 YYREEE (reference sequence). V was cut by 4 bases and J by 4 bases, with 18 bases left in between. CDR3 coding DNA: TGTGCCAGCAGCCAAATGACGGTAGCGGGGGGAAACACCATATATTTT. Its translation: CASSQMTVAGGNTIYF.

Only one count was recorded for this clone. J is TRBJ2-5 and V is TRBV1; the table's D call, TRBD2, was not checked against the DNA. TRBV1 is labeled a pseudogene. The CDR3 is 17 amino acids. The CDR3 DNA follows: TGCACCAGCAGCCAAGATCCTCCTCGGGGGGCCAGGGAGACCCAGTACTTC. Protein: CTSSQDPPRGARETQYF.

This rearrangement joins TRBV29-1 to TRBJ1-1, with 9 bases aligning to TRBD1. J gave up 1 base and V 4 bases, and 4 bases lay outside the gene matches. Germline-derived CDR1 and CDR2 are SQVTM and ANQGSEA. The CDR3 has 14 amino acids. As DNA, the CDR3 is TGCAGCGTTGGCCCGGGACAGGGGAACACTGAAGCTTTCTTT. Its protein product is CSVGPGQGNTEAFF.

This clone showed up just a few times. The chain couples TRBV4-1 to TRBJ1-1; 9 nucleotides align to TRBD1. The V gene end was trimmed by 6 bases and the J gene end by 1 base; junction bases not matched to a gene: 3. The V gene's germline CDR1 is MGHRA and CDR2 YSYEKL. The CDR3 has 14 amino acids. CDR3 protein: CASRGTGRNTEAFF. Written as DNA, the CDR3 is TGCGCCAGCAGAGGGACAGGGCGGAACACTGAAGCTTTCTTT.

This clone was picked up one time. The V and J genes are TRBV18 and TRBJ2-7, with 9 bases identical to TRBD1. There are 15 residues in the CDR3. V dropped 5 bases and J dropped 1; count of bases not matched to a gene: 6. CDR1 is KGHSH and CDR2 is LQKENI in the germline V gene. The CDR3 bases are TGTGCCAGCTCATCAACCGGGACAGGGTCCTACGAGCAGTACTTC. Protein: CASSSTGTGSYEQYF.

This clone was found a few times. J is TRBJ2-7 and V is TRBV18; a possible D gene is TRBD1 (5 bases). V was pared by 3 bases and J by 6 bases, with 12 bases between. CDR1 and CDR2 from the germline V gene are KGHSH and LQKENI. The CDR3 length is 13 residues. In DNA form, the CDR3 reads TGTGCCAGCTCACCGGACAATCTGGGCGAGCAGTACTTC. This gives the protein CASSPDNLGEQYF.

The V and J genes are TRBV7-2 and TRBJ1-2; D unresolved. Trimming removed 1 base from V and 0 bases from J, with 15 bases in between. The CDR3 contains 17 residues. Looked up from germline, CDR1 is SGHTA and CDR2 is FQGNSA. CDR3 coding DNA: TGTGCCAGCAGCTTAGGTAGCATGAGAGGAGCTAACTATGGCTACACCTTC. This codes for CASSLGSMRGANYGYTF. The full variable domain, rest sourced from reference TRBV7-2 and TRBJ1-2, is GAGVSQSPSNKVTEKGKDVELRCDPISGHTALYWYRQSLGQGLEFLIYFQGNSAPDKSGLPSDRFSAERTGGSVSTLTIQRTQQEDSAVYLCASSLGSMRGANYGYTFGSGTRLTVV.

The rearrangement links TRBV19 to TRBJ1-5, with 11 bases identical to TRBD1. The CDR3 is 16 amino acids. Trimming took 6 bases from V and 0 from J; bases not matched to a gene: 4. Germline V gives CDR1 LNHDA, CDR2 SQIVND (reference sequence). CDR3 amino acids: CASRGTGGASNQPQHF. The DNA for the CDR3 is TGTGCCAGTAGGGGGACAGGGGGGGCTAGCAATCAGCCCCAGCATTTT. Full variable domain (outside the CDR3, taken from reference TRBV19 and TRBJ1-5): DGGITQSPKYLFRKEGQNVTLSCEQNLNHDAMYWYRQDPGQGLRLIYYSQIVNDFQKGDIAEGYSVSREKKESFPLTVTSAQKNPTAFYLCASRGTGGASNQPQHFGDGTRLSIL.

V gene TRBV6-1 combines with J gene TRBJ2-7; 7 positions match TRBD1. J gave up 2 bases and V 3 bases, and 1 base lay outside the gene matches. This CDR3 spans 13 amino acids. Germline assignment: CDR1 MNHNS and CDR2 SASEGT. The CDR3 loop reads CASSDDRAYEQYF. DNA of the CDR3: TGTGCCAGCAGTGACGACAGGGCCTACGAGCAGTACTTC.

The CDR3 loop is CASSLVRGTALSYNEQFF. CDR3 in DNA: TGTGCCAGCAGCTTAGTTAGGGGGACAGCGCTCTCCTACAATGAGCAGTTCTTC. This rearrangement joins TRBV11-2 to TRBJ2-1, with 7 bases fitting TRBD1. The V gene's germline CDR1 is SGHAT and CDR2 FQNNGV. J lost 0 bases, V lost 1 base, and 9 bases had no gene match. This CDR3 has 18 amino acids.

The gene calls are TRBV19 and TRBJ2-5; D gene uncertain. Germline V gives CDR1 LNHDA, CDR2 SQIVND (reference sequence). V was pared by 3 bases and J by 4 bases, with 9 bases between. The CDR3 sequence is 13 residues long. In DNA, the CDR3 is TGTGCCAGTAGTATGAACACAGCAGAGACCCAGTACTTC. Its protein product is CASSMNTAETQYF.

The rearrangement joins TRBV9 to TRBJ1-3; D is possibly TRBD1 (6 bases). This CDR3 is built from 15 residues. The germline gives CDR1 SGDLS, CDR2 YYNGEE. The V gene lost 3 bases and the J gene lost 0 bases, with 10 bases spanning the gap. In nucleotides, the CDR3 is TGTGCCAGCAGCGCTCGGGACAACTCTGGAAACACCATATATTTT. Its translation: CASSARDNSGNTIYF. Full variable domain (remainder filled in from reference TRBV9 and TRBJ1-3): DSGVTQTPKHLITATGQRVTLRCSPRSGDLSVYWYQQSLDQGLQFLIQYYNGEERAKGNILERFSAQQFPDLHSELNLSSLELGDSALYFCASSARDNSGNTIYFGEGSWLTVV.

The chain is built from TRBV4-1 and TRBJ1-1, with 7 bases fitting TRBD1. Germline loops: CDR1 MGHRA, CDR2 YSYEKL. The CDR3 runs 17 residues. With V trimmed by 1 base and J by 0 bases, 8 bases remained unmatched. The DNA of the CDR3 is TGCGCCAGCAGCCAAGCGGGGACAGCTCCCATGAACACTGAAGCTTTCTTT. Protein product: CASSQAGTAPMNTEAFF.